Presented here are 9 T cell receptor beta chains from one specimen sequenced in a study of cytotoxic CD8 clonotypes in ibrutinib-treated CLL. Profiled with immunoSEQ multiplex PCR; TCRdb holds only in-frame clones, not every one. The sample gives about 56,000 clones, 56% of which show up once; roughly 22% is in the top ten. The source was PBMCs, collected after 24 months of ibrutinib treatment. These receptors were taken from a human donor with chronic lymphocytic leukemia.

This chain connects TRBV10-3 to TRBJ1-2, with TRBD1 matching over 10 bases. Germline V gene lookup returns CDR1 ENHRY and CDR2 SYGVKD. Losses at the gene ends were 4 bases for V and 2 bases for J; bases not matched to a gene: 7. The CDR3 sequence is 16 residues long. The CDR3 DNA reads TGTGCCATCAGTGGGGGACAGGGGAGCTCGAACTATGGCTACACCTTC. Its translation is CAISGGQGSSNYGYTF.

This chain uses TRBV5-1 with TRBJ1-5; unclear D gene. Germline V gene sequence: CDR1 SGHRS, CDR2 YFSETQ. This CDR3 contains 16 residues. The V and J ends lost 6 bases and 6 bases respectively, with 22 bases between them. CDR3 in amino acids: CASTSSILQTTQPQHF. For the CDR3, the DNA is TGCGCCAGCACTTCCTCAATCCTCCAGACAACTCAGCCCCAGCATTTT.

This clone was found a few times. This rearrangement joins TRBV28 to TRBJ1-5; TRBD1 might be the D (6 bases). Germline V CDR1 and CDR2: MDHEN, SYDVKM. Trimming took 1 base from V and 6 from J, leaving 10 bases between them. The CDR3 is 14 residues long. DNA for the CDR3: TGTGCCAGCAGTTTATTAGGGGGGGGTCAGCCCCAGCATTTT. Translated, it gives CASSLLGGGQPQHF.

The J gene is TRBJ1-4, the V gene TRBV30; D uncertain. Germline CDR1 reads GTSNPN; CDR2 reads SVGIG (reference sequence). CDR3 size: 13 residues. V lost 4 bases, J lost 4 bases, and 10 bases lay in between. For the CDR3, the DNA is TGTGCCTGGAATTTGCTAGATAATGAAAAACTGTTTTTT. Translation: CAWNLLDNEKLFF.

This clone appeared a few times. The rearrangement links TRBV7-7 to TRBJ2-1; D is ambiguous. The germline gives CDR1 SSHAT, CDR2 FNYEAQ (reference sequence). This CDR3 region has 13 residues. V gave up 5 bases and J gave up 9 bases, with 14 bases separating them. Here the CDR3 reads CASSPQRVGEQFF. CDR3 coding DNA: TGTGCCAGCAGCCCCCAAAGGGTTGGTGAGCAGTTCTTC.

V and J are TRBV9 and TRBJ2-1; TRBD1 aligns across 9 bases. The germline gives CDR1 SGDLS, CDR2 YYNGEE. The CDR3 spans 14 residues. V shed 3 bases and J 8 bases; nucleotides not matched to a gene: 6. The DNA for the CDR3 is TGTGCCAGCAGCGCCCGAGGACAGGGGCATGAGCAGTTCTTC. Translating gives CASSARGQGHEQFF.

The chain has TRBV5-4 and TRBJ1-2; tentatively, D is TRBD1 (5 bases). The CDR3 loop spans 13 amino acids. Germline CDR1 SGHNT, CDR2 YYREEE (reference sequence). Trimming shortened V by 1 base and J by 3 bases, and 7 bases separated the two germline ends. DNA of the CDR3: TGTGCCAGCAGCTTGTGGGGGGACTATGGCTACACCTTC. Translation: CASSLWGDYGYTF.

This sequence joins TRBV7-9 and TRBJ2-3, with 10 bases identical to TRBD1. Losses at the gene ends were 5 bases for V and 14 bases for J; bases not matched to a gene: 22. The CDR3 covers 17 residues. The germline V gene encodes CDR1 SEHNR and CDR2 FQNEAQ (reference sequence). CDR3 protein: CASSPGQGGIDSWGRYF. CDR3 in DNA: TGTGCCAGCAGCCCCGGACAGGGGGGTATAGATAGCTGGGGGCGGTATTTT.

The V and J genes are TRBV7-8 and TRBJ2-2; 7 bases match TRBD1. V shed 5 bases, J shed 3 bases, and the junction held 6 bases outside the gene matches. This CDR3 spans 15 amino acids. Per the germline V gene, CDR1 is SGHVS and CDR2 is FQNEAQ. The CDR3 spells CASSPPGQYTGELFF. CDR3 sequence (DNA): TGTGCCAGCAGCCCCCCGGGACAGTACACCGGGGAGCTGTTTTTT.